This T cell receptor (beta chain) was recovered during a study of Graves' ophthalmopathy and Graves' hyperthyroidism (dated by TCRdb to the late 2010s). For the wider study: Peripheral blood samples were taken at the time of initial diagnosis, before any treatment was given. The study used TCR beta repertoire signatures to distinguish Graves' ophthalmopathy from Graves' hyperthyroidism and to predict progression to ophthalmopathy. In total, 135 blood samples were TCR-sequenced: 40 to 45 ophthalmopathy, under 80 hyperthyroidism and some 17 hyperthyroidism-to-ophthalmopathy patients. A discovery set of 90 to 100 patients (43 ophthalmopathy, approximately 58 stable hyperthyroidism) was enrolled to explore V-J signatures distinguishing ophthalmopathy from hyperthyroidism. An independent validation cohort comprised around 19 hyperthyroidism patients and some 16 patients who later progressed from hyperthyroidism to ophthalmopathy. T-cell repertoires of thyroid tissue and blood were compared in over five hyperthyroidism patients. Following sample collection, hyperthyroidism patients were given methimazole at a starting dose of 30 mg daily, and ophthalmopathy patients were given high-dose intravenous methylprednisolone.

TCR beta CDR3 regions were amplified from RNA transcripts for repertoire sequencing. The first round was an RT-PCR using HTBI primers with the Qiagen OneStep RT-PCR kit, and this first round was followed by a second-round multiplex PCR, then size selection and purification. Sequencing of the libraries was carried out on an Illumina HiSeq2000 in paired-end mode with 100 bp reads. In the paper's pipeline: SOAPnuke was used to process the reads, removing any read that contained adapters or uncalled bases, had a mean Phred below 15, or lacked an exact match to the constant primer or identifier. High-quality paired reads were merged with COPE v1.2.5. Unique nucleotide sequences were defined as clonotypes and aligned to IMGT TRB V, D and J references using MiTCR v1.1. The analysis was limited to V-J combinations with a frequency above 0.0001, which together covered more than 99% of repertoires. A TCR clonal expansion and chaos score per V-J combination was defined as the ratio of F50 clonal expansion to chaos observed in the TCRdist matrix. Features were reduced by Welch's t-statistics and random forest to over ten V-J combinations, which fed a naive Bayes classifier. Thyroid-blood repertoire similarity was quantified with the Morisita-Horn index. TCRdb reprocessing: public reads trimmed at Q25 with fastp, clones called with MiXCR, in-frame beta chains kept. Each record represents a unique CDR3 protein, reported with the most common genes and DNA among its rows. TCRdb's processing, not the authors', yielded these V and J calls. Across this sample there are 650,000 to 800,000 distinct CDR3 sequences, with roughly two fifths seen only once. The ten largest clones take up more than 2.5% of the sample.

V is shortened by 5 bases, J by 1 base, and the region joining them spans 15 bases. The CDR3 runs 15 amino acids, cysteine and phenylalanine included. The entry retains the CDR3 DNA only, 45 bases that are in frame from base 1. CDR1 and CDR2, looked up from the germline V gene, are SGHTA and FQGNSA. This clonotype was seen ten or more times. Its cognate antigen has yet to be identified. No clone much larger than this one lies a single base away; base qualities are absent. Broad study findings and their caveats: Most of the expanded thyroid clonotypes with a frequency above 0.001 were also detected in blood, and it was suggested that the thyroid immune response may be reflected by blood repertoires. Sample size was not statistically predetermined, and group allocation was not concealed from the investigators. In validation, the model predicted ophthalmopathy progression with about 71% sensitivity and approximately 72% specificity; some 13 predicted patients were CT-confirmed with GO in a median of 6.5 months. In cross-validation, the 13-signature model distinguished ophthalmopathy from stable hyperthyroidism with almost 90% sensitivity and around 81% specificity, and in the test set the corresponding values were about 80% and 75%.

Ophthalmopathy patients had moderately to severely active disease, Clinical Activity Score of at least 3, NOSPECS grade of at least 4, and disease duration under 3 months. Patients were excluded if they had other autoimmune diseases, uncontrolled infections, pregnancy or lactation. Clinical symptoms, serum thyroxine, TRAb, thyroid ultrasound and orbital computed tomography were used for diagnosis. PBMCs were isolated from about 9 ml of fresh peripheral blood by Ficoll-Paque density gradient centrifugation. Total RNA was extracted with Trizol reagent and quality-checked on an Agilent 2100 Bioanalyzer.

The rearrangement joined TRBV7-2 to TRBJ2-7; the D gene remains uncertain. Sample: peripheral blood. The sequence was obtained from an adult man with Graves' ophthalmopathy. CDR3 protein: CASSTVADVSYEQYF. Read as DNA, the sequence is TGTGCCAGCAGCACCGTCGCTGACGTTTCCTACGAGCAGTACTTC.